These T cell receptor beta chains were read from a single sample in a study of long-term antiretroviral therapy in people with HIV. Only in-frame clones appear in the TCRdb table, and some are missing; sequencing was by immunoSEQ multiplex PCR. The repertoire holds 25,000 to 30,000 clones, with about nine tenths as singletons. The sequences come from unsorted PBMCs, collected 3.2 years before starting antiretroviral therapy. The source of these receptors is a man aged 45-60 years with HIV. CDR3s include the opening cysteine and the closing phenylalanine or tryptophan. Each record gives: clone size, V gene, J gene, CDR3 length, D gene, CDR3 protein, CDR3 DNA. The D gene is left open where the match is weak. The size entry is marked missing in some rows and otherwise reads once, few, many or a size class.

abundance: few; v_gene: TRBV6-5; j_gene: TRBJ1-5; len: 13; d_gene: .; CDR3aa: CASSPYIDSAQHF; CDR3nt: TGTGCCAGCAGCCCTTATATCGACTCGGCCCAGCATTTT
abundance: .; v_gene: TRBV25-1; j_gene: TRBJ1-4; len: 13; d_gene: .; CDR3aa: CASIDRNNEKLFF; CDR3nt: TGTGCCAGCATCGACAGGAATAATGAAAAACTGTTTTTT
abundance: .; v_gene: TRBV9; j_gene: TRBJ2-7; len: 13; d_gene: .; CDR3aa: CASSVGQFNEQYF; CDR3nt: TGTGCCAGCAGCGTAGGACAGTTCAACGAGCAGTACTTC
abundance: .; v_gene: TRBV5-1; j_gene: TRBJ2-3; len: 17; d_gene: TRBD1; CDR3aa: CASSSTPRDRELDTQYF; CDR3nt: TGCGCCAGCAGCTCAACCCCCCGGGACAGGGAGTTGGATACGCAGTATTTT
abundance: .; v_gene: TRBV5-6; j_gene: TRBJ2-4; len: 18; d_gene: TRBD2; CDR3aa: CASSFQTLAGGLKNIQYF; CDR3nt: TGTGCCAGCAGCTTTCAGACACTAGCGGGGGGGCTGAAAAACATTCAGTACTTC
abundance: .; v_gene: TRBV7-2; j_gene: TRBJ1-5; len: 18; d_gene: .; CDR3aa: CASSLVVAPDRDNQPQHF; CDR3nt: TGTGCCAGCAGCTTAGTGGTAGCCCCGGACAGAGATAATCAGCCCCAGCATTTT
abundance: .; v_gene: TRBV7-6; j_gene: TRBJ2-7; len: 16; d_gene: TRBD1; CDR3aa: CASSLGPGQGRYEQYF; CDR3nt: TGTGCCAGCAGCTTAGGCCCGGGACAGGGGCGATACGAGCAGTACTTC
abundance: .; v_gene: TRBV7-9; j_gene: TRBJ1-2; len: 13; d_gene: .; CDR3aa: CASLREGNYGYTF; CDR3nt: TGTGCCAGCCTAAGGGAAGGAAACTATGGCTACACCTTC
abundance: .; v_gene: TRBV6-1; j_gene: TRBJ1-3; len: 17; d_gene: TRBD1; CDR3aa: CASSERYKRTGGNTIYF; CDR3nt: TGTGCCAGCAGTGAACGCTATAAAAGGACAGGCGGAAACACCATATATTTT
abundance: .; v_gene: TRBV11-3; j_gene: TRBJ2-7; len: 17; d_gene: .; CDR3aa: CASSLAPPSGGLYEQYF; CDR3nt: TGTGCCAGCAGCTTAGCCCCTCCCTCAGGTGGCCTGTACGAGCAGTACTTC
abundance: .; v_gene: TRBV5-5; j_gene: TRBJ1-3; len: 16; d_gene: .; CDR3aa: CASSLELGETGNTIYF; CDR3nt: TGTGCCAGCAGCTTGGAACTGGGGGAAACTGGAAACACCATATATTTT
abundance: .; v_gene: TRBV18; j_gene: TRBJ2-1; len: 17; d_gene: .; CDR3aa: CASSPLWRQRSYNEQFF; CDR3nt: TGTGCCAGCTCACCACTTTGGCGGCAACGCTCCTACAATGAGCAGTTCTTC
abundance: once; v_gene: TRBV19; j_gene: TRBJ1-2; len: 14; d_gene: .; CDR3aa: CASSRQTGIHGYTF; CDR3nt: TGTGCCAGTAGTCGCCAAACAGGGATTCATGGCTACACCTTC
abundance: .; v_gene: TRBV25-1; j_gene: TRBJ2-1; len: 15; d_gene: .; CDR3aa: CASSSEWERIGEQFF; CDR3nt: TGTGCCAGCAGCTCGGAGTGGGAAAGGATAGGTGAGCAGTTCTTC
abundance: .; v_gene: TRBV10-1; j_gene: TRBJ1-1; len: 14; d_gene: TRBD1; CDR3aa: CASSAGTVNTEAFF; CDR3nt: TGCGCCAGCAGTGCCGGGACAGTGAACACTGAAGCTTTCTTT
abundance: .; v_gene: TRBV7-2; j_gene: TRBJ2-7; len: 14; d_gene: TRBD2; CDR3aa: CASSSLAGATEQYF; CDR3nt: TGTGCCAGCAGCTCACTAGCGGGGGCTACCGAGCAGTACTTC
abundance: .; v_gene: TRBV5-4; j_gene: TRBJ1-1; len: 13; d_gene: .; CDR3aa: CASSYDRNTEAFF; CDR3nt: TGTGCCAGCAGTTATGATAGGAACACTGAAGCTTTCTTT
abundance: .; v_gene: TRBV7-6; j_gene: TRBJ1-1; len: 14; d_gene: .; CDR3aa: CASSPRGAPTEAFF; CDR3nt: TGTGCCAGCAGCCCCCGAGGGGCGCCCACTGAAGCTTTCTTT
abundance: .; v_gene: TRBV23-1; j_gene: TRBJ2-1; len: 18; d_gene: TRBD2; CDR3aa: CASSQSSWRETPDNEQFF; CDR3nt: TGCGCCAGCAGTCAATCCTCTTGGCGGGAGACTCCCGACAATGAGCAGTTCTTC
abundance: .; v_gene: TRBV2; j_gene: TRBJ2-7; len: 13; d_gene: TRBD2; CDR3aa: CASKLAGGYEQYF; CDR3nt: TGTGCCAGCAAACTAGCGGGAGGCTACGAGCAGTACTTC
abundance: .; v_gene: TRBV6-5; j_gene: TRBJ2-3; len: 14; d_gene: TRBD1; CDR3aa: CASRGQGATDTQYF; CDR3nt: TGTGCCAGCCGAGGGCAGGGGGCAACAGATACGCAGTATTTT
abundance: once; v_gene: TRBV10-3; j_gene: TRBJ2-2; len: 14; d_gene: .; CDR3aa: CAISESIGTGELFF; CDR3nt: TGTGCCATCAGTGAGTCGATTGGGACCGGGGAGCTGTTTTTT
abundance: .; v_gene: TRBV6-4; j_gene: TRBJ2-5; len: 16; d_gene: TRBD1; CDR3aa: CASSPKGQGASETQYF; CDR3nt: TGTGCCAGCAGTCCTAAGGGACAGGGGGCGAGCGAGACCCAGTACTTC
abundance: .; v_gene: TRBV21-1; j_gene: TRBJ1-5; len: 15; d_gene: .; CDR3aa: CASSNNIGSNQPQHF; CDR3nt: TGTGCCAGCAGCAATAATATAGGTAGCAATCAGCCCCAGCATTTT
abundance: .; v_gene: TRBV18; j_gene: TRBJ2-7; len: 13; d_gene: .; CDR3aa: CASSPDLNYEQYF; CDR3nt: TGTGCCAGCTCACCTGACCTAAACTACGAGCAGTACTTC
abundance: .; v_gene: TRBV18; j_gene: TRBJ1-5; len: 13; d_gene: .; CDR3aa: CASSPYEDQPQHF; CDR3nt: TGTGCCAGCTCACCATACGAAGACCAGCCCCAGCATTTT
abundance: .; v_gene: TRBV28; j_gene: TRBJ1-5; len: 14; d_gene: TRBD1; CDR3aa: CASGVGQINQPQHF; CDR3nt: TGTGCCAGCGGGGTGGGACAGATCAATCAGCCCCAGCATTTT
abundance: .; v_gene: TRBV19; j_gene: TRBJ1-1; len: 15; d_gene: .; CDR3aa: CASSIDGGRASGAFF; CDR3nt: TGTGCCAGTAGTATTGATGGGGGACGGGCTTCGGGAGCTTTCTTT
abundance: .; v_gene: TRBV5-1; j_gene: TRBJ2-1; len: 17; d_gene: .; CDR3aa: CASSHWAGSNSYNEQFF; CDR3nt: TGCGCCAGCAGCCATTGGGCGGGGTCCAACTCCTACAATGAGCAGTTCTTC
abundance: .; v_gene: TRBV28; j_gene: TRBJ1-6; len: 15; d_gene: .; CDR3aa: CASSKFQGVNSPLHF; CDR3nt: TGTGCCAGCAGTAAATTCCAGGGAGTAAATTCACCCCTCCACTTT
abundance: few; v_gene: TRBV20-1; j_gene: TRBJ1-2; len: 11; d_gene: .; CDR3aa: CSPHGGGGYTF; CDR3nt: TGCAGTCCCCACGGTGGCGGAGGCTACACCTTC
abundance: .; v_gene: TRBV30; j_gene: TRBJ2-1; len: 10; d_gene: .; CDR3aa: CACEGEEQFF; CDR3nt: TGTGCCTGTGAGGGGGAAGAGCAGTTCTTC
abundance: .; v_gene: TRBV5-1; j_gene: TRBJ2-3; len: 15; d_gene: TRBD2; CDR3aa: CASSLGAGEADTQYF; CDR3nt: TGCGCCAGCAGCTTGGGGGCGGGAGAGGCAGATACGCAGTATTTT
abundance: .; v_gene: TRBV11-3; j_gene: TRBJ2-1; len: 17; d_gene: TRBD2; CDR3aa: CASSPRSGSGSYNEQFF; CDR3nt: TGTGCCAGCAGCCCCCGTAGCGGGAGTGGGTCCTACAATGAGCAGTTCTTC
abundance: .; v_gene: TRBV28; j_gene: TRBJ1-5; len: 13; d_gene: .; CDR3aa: CASVGVVVQPQHF; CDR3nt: TGTGCCAGCGTAGGGGTGGTAGTTCAGCCCCAGCATTTT
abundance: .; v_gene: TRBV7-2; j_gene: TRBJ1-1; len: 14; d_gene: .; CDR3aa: CASTLYGEYTEAFF; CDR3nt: TGTGCCAGCACCCTCTACGGGGAGTACACTGAAGCTTTCTTT
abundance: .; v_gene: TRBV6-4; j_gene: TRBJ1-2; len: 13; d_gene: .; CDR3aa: CASSDFQGSGYTF; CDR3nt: TGTGCCAGCAGTGACTTTCAGGGATCTGGCTACACCTTC
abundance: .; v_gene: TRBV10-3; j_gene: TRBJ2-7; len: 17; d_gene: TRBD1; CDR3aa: CAISDITRTGDDYEQYF; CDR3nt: TGTGCCATCAGTGACATAACCCGGACAGGGGATGATTACGAGCAGTACTTC
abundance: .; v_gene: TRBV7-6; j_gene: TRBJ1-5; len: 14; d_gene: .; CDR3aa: CASSQSEGDRPQHF; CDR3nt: TGTGCCAGCAGCCAAAGTGAGGGGGATCGGCCCCAGCATTTT
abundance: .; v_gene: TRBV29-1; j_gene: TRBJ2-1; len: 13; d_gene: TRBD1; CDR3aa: CSSPGQWTDEQFF; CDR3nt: TGCAGCTCACCGGGACAGTGGACCGATGAGCAGTTCTTC
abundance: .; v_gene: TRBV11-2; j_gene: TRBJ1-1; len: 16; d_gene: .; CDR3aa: CASSLDFGRLDTEAFF; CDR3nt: TGTGCCAGCAGCTTAGATTTTGGCAGGCTCGACACTGAAGCTTTCTTT
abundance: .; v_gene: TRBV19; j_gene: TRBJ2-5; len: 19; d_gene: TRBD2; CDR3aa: CASSPPGRTSGLEGETQYF; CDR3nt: TGTGCCAGTAGTCCCCCGGGGAGGACTAGCGGCCTCGAGGGAGAGACCCAGTACTTC
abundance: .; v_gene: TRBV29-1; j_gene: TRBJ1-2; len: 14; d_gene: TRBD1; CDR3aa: CSALGTEVNYGYTF; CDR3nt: TGCAGCGCCCTCGGGACAGAGGTCAACTATGGCTACACCTTC
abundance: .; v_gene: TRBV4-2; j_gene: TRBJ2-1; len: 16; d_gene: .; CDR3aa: CASSQDQGLAYNEQFF; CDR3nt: TGTGCCAGCAGCCAAGATCAAGGACTCGCTTACAATGAGCAGTTCTTC
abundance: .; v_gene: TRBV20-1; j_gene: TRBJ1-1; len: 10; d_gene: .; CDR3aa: CSARSTEAFF; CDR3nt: TGCAGTGCTAGGAGCACTGAAGCTTTCTTT
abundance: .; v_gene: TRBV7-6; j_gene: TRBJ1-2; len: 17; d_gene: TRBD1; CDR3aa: CASSFRDRDWSDYGYTF; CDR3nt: TGTGCCAGCAGCTTCCGGGACAGGGATTGGTCTGACTATGGCTACACCTTC
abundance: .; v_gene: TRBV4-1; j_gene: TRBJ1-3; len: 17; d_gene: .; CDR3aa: CASSLKTGPRSGNTIYF; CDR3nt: TGCGCCAGCAGCCTCAAAACCGGGCCAAGATCTGGAAACACCATATATTTT
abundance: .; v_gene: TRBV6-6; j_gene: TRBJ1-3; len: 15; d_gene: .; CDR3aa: CASSSYRAPGNTIYF; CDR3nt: TGTGCCAGCAGTTCGTACAGGGCTCCTGGAAACACCATATATTTT
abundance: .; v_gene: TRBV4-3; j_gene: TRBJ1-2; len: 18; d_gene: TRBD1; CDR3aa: CASSQDLGRAGGRDGYTF; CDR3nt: TGCGCCAGCAGCCAAGATCTAGGCCGCGCAGGGGGGAGGGATGGCTACACCTTC
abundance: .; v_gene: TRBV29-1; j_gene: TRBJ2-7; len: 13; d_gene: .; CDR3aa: CSVSTQNGYEQYF; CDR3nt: TGCAGCGTTTCTACACAAAACGGCTACGAGCAGTACTTC
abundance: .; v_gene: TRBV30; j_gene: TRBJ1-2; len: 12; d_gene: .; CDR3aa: CAWSVHRESYTF; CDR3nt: TGTGCCTGGAGTGTACATCGGGAAAGCTACACCTTC
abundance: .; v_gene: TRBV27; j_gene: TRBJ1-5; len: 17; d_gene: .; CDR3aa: CASSSRPAKISNQPQHF; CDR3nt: TGTGCCAGCAGTTCTCGACCGGCCAAAATTAGCAATCAGCCCCAGCATTTT
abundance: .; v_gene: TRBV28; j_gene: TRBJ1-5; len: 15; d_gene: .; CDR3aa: CASSSPWEGRQPQHF; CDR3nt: TGTGCCAGCAGTTCTCCATGGGAGGGGCGGCAGCCCCAGCATTTT